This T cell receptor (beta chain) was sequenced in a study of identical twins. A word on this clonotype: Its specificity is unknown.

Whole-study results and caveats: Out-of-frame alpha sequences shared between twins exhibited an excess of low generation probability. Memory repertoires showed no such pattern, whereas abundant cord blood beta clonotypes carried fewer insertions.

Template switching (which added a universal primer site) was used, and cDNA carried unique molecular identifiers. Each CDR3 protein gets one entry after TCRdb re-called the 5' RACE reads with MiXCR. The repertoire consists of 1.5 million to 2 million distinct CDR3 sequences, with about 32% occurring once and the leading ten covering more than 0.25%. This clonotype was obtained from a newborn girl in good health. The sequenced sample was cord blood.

CDR3 amino acids: CATSDSGTANEKLFF. CDR3 sequence (DNA): TGTGCCACCAGTGATTCCGGGACCGCAAATGAAAAACTGTTTTTT. The rearrangement links TRBV24-1 to TRBJ1-4; perhaps TRBD1 as D (5 bases). Germline CDR1 reads KGHDR; CDR2 reads SFDVKD. This CDR3 is 15 amino acids long. Trimming shortened V by 2 bases and J by 5 bases, and 11 bases separated the two germline ends.